This T cell receptor beta chain was recorded in a study of metastatic and nonmetastatic thyroid tumors. With MiXCR, TCRdb called clones anew from the PCR reads. The sample contains around 50,000 clones, more than 20% of which appear only once. This clone was observed many times. Thyroid surgery was performed in patients who had received no treatment beforehand. This clonotype was sampled from a male donor with papillary thyroid cancer or a benign thyroid nodule (not recorded which). Some clones in this sample may be carry-over from other donors' samples. The sequencing input was blood.

The CDR3 coding sequence is TGTGCCAGCAGCTTATTCGGGCCGAAGGGCGTGAACACTGAAGCTTTCTTT. Translated, it gives CASSLFGPKGVNTEAFF. V usage is TRBV7-3 and J usage is TRBJ1-1; D unclear. CDR3 length: 17 amino acids. Germline CDR1 and CDR2: SGHTA and FQGTGA. V was pared by 2 bases and J by 0 bases, with 16 bases between.